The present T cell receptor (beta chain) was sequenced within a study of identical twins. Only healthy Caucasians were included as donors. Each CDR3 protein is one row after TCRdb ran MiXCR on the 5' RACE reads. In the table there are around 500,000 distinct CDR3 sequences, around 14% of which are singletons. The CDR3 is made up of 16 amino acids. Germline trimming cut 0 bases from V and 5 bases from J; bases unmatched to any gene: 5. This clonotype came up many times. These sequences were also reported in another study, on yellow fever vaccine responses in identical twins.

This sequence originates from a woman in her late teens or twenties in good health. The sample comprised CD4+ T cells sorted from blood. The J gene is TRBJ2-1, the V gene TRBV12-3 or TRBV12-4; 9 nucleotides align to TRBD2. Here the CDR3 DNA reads TGTGCCAGCAGTTTAGCCAATAGCGGGAGCCACAATGAGCAGTTCTTC. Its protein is CASSLANSGSHNEQFF.